This entry features one T cell receptor beta chain sequence. Its antigen remains unknown. The CDR3 extends over 16 amino acids. The V gene's germline CDR1 is SGHTA and CDR2 FQGTGA. Trimming removed 5 bases from V and 5 bases from J; junction bases left unmatched: 5. These data originate in a study of T-cell reconstitution after alpha-beta-depleted transplantation in children. Study-wide results and limits: One year post-transplant, T-cell counts and diversity were largely derived from T cells produced anew. Where some patients showed high TCRbeta diversity at day 60, it came from recipient T cells and thymic progenitors that had survived. Expanded graft clones, several hundred of them, were reportedly the source of alpha-beta T cells about two months after transplant.

As it was prepared, the TCRbeta library received unique molecular identifiers. TCRdb called the PCR reads again in MiXCR, with one record for every CDR3 protein. In the table there are about 830,000 distinct CDR3 sequences, 16% of which are singletons. The TCR originated in a male patient younger than 18 who had a stem cell transplant for acute lymphoblastic leukemia, so the T cells may come from the graft donor. The genes are TRBV7-3 and TRBJ2-4, with TRBD2 matching over 14 bases. The sample here was PBMCs, mostly from graft donor cells, taken 360 days after TCRalphabeta/CD19-depleted stem cell transplant. Here the CDR3 reads CASSPGLAGVQNIQYF. The CDR3 DNA reads TGTGCCAGCAGCCCGGGACTAGCGGGAGTCCAAAACATTCAGTACTTC. Drawing the rest from reference TRBV7-3 and TRBJ2-4, the complete variable domain is GAGVSQTPSNKVTEKGKYVELRCDPISGHTALYWYRQSLGQGPEFLIYFQGTGAADDSGLPNDRFFAVRPEGSVSTLKIQRTERGDSAVYLCASSPGLAGVQNIQYFGAGTRLSVL.